The 12 T cell receptor beta chains listed next were all sequenced from one sample in a study of technical replicates of blood from a handful of donors. Sequencing was performed with immunoSEQ multiplex PCR; in TCRdb, only in-frame clones are kept and a portion is missing. The sample has roughly 100,000 clones, around 96% seen once. The specimen sequenced was T cells isolated from PBMCs. The receptor set was obtained from a human donor in good health.

The chain joins TRBV7-2 to TRBJ2-1, with 7 bases identical to TRBD2. CDR1 is SGHTA, CDR2 FQGNSA, per germline. This CDR3 spans 17 amino acids. V lost 1 base and J lost 5; bases outside the gene matches: 11. Here the CDR3 reads CASSLEPSGLGNNEQFF. In DNA form, the CDR3 reads TGTGCCAGCAGCTTAGAGCCTAGCGGCCTGGGAAACAATGAGCAGTTCTTC.

This chain connects TRBV9 to TRBJ2-5; D remains unclear. The CDR3 has 14 amino acids. CDR1 is SGDLS and CDR2 is YYNGEE in the germline V gene. The V end was cut by 2 bases, the J end by 2 bases, with 10 bases between. In nucleotides, the CDR3 is TGTGCCAGCAGCGTGGGCCCTGGGCAAGAGACCCAGTACTTC. It specifies CASSVGPGQETQYF.

The V call is TRBV9, the J call TRBJ2-7; D possibly corresponds to TRBD2 (5 bases). CDR1 and CDR2 from the germline V gene are SGDLS and YYNGEE. Trimming took 1 base from V and 3 from J, leaving 17 bases between them. The CDR3 runs to 16 residues. The CDR3 loop reads CASSVRPEGGNYEQYF. The CDR3 region has the DNA TGTGCCAGCAGCGTAAGGCCCGAGGGCGGCAACTACGAGCAGTACTTC.

This clone was detected once. The rearrangement uses TRBV6-5 and TRBJ1-4, with D hard to call. CDR1 MNHEY and CDR2 SVGAGI come from the germline V gene. The CDR3 is made up of 12 amino acids. V dropped 4 bases and J dropped 5 bases, with 5 bases sitting between them. CDR3 DNA: TGTGCCAGCAGTTTTTTAAATGAAAAACTGTTTTTT. Residues: CASSFLNEKLFF.

The chain links TRBV30 to TRBJ2-3; TRBD2 is a possible D gene (7 bases). V was shortened by 1 base and J by 3 bases, with 14 bases between the two germline ends. Germline CDR1 and CDR2: GTSNPN and SVGIG (reference sequence). The length of the CDR3 is 15 residues. CDR3 amino acids: CAWSARGAGTDTQYF. The DNA for the CDR3 is TGTGCCTGGAGTGCCCGGGGGGCTGGGACAGATACGCAGTATTTT.

For this clone: This sample also contains other DNA sequences that code for the same CDR3. The rearrangement links TRBV6-5 to TRBJ2-7; weak D call: TRBD2 (5 bases). The CDR3 is 13 residues long. The germline V gene has CDR1 MNHEY and CDR2 SVGAGI. Trimming took off 0 bases at V and 3 bases at J, with 6 bases between the two ends. The CDR3 DNA follows: TGTGCCAGCAGTTACTCAGCGGACTACGAGCAGTACTTC. It specifies CASSYSADYEQYF.

This chain joins TRBV19 and TRBJ2-2; D may be TRBD1 (6 bases). Trimming took off 7 bases at V and 6 bases at J, with 12 bases between the two ends. Germline CDR1 and CDR2: LNHDA and SQIVND (reference sequence). The CDR3 is made up of 13 amino acids. The CDR3 DNA follows: TGTGCCAGTATGAACTGGACAGCCGGGGAGCTGTTTTTT. Protein product: CASMNWTAGELFF.

This rearrangement joins TRBV14 to TRBJ2-1; 9 bases line up with TRBD2. J lost 4 bases, V lost 4 bases, and 8 bases had no gene match. The germline gives CDR1 SGHDN, CDR2 FVKESK. This CDR3 region has 16 residues. The CDR3 coding sequence is TGTGCCAGCAGCCTAACTAGCGGGCCAAAGTACAATGAGCAGTTCTTC. This sequence encodes CASSLTSGPKYNEQFF.

The chain is built from TRBV10-1 and TRBJ2-5, with 10 bases identical to TRBD1. J was trimmed by 4 bases and V by 2 bases; bases with no gene match: 4. CDR3 length: 15 residues. The V gene's germline CDR1 is WNHNN and CDR2 SYGVQD (reference sequence). The CDR3 DNA reads as TGCGCCAGCAGTGAGGGACAGGGGGGCGGAGAGACCCAGTACTTC. It yields the protein CASSEGQGGGETQYF.

The chain combines TRBV10-3 with TRBJ1-1, with TRBD1 matching over 9 bases. The CDR3 has 14 residues. J lost 6 bases, V lost 2 bases, and 4 bases had no gene match. Germline CDR1 and CDR2: ENHRY and SYGVKD. The CDR3 DNA reads as TGTGCCATCAGTGAGGGGACAGGGATCGCTGAAGCTTTCTTT. Translation gives CAISEGTGIAEAFF.

V gene TRBV4-2 combines with J gene TRBJ2-1; TRBD2 agrees at 8 bases. The length of the CDR3 is 16 residues. Germline CDR1 reads LGHNA; CDR2 reads YNFKEQ. V lost 4 bases to trimming and J lost 3 bases; unmatched junction nucleotides: 8. The CDR3 nucleotides are TGTGCCAGCAGCCTAACAGGAGGGACTAGCTACAATGAGCAGTTCTTC. This translates into CASSLTGGTSYNEQFF.

The rearrangement joins TRBV28 to TRBJ2-1; a weak D match, TRBD1 (6 bases). Between the trimmed V and J ends, which lost 2 bases and 12 bases, there was a span of 17 bases. Germline V gene lookup returns CDR1 MDHEN and CDR2 SYDVKM. CDR3 length: 14 amino acids. CDR3 nucleotides: TGTGCCAGCAGTTTAGGACAGCCAAGTCCTGGGCAGTTCTTC. Protein: CASSLGQPSPGQFF.